This T cell receptor beta chain was sequenced for a study of control samples from healthy donors and cancer patients. TCRdb's copy holds only in-frame clones and misses some; the assay was immunoSEQ multiplex PCR. Here the sample spans about 130,000 clones, 92% being singletons. The sample was PBMCs. The clonotype was recovered from a man older than 75 with head and neck cancer.

CDR3 in amino acids: CASSFGGAGNTEAFF. In DNA, the CDR3 is TGCGCCAGCAGCTTCGGGGGGGCCGGGAACACTGAAGCTTTCTTT. The chain uses TRBV5-1 and TRBJ1-1; D is possibly TRBD1 (6 bases). The ends were cut back, 2 bases at V and 1 base at J, with 12 bases in the middle. The CDR3 covers 15 residues. CDR1 is SGHRS, CDR2 YFSETQ, per germline.